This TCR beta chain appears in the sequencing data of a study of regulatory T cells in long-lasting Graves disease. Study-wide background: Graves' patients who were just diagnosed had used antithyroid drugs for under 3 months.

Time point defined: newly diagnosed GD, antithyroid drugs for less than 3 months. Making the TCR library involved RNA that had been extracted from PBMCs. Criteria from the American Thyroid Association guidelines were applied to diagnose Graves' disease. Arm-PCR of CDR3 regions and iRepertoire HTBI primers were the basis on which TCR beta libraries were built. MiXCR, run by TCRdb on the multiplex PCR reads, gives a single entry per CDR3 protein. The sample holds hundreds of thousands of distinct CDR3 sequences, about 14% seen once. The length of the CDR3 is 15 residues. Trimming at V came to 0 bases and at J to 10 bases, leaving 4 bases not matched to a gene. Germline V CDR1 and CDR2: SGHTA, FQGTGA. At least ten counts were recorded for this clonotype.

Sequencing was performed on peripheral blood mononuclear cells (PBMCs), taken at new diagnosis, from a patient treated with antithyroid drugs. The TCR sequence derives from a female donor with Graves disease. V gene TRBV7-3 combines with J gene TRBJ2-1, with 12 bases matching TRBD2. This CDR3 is CASSLTRTSGKEQFF. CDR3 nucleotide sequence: TGTGCCAGCAGCTTAACCCGGACTAGCGGGAAAGAGCAGTTCTTC.